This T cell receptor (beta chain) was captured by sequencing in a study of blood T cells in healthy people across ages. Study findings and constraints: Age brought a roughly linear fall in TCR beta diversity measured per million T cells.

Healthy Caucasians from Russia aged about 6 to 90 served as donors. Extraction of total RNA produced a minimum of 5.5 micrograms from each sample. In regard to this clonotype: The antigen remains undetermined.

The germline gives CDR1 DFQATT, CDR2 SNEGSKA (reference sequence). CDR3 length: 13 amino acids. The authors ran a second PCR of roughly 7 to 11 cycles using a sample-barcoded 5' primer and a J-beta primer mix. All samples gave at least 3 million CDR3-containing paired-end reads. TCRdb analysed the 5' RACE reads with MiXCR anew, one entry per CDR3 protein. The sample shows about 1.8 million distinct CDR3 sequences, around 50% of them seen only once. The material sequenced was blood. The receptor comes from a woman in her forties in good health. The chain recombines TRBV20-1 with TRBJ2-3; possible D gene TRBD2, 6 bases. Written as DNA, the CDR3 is TGCAGCGACTCGGGACGGGGGAAGAATACGCAGTATTTT. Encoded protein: CSDSGRGKNTQYF.